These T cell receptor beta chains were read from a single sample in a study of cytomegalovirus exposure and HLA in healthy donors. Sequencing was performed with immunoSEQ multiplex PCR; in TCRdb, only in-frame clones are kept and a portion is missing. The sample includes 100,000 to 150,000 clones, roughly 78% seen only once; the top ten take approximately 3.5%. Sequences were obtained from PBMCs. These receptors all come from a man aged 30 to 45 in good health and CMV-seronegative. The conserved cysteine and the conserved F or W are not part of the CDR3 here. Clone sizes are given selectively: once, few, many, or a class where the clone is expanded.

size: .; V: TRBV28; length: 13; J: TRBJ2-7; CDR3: ASRPRLAGRREQY
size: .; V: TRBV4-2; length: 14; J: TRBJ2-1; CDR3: ASSQDVGGGAAEQF
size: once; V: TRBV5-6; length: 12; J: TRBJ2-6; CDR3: ASSLTGASRVLT
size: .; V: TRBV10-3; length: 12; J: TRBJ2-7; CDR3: AISASGTSYEQY
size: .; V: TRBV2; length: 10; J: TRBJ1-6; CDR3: ASSPSHSPLH
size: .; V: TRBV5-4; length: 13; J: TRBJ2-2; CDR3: ASSANSENTGELF
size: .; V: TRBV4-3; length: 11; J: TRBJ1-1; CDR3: ASSSQGNTEAF
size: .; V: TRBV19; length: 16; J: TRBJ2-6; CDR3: ASSHWAGKGAGTNVLT
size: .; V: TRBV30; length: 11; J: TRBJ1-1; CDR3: ACQQGFGTEAF
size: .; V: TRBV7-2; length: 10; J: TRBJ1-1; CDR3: ASLTTFTEAF
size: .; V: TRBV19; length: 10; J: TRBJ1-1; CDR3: ASTPTGTEAF
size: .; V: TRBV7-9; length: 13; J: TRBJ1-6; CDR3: ASSLTGGLYSPLH
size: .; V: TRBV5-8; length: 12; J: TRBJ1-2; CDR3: ASAISGNGYGYT
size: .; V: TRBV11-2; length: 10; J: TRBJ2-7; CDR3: ASSLAGYEQY
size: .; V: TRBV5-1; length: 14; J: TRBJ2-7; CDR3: ASRTASRDSSYEQY
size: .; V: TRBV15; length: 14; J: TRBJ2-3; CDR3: ATSRASGSRTDTQY